These T cell receptor beta chains were read from a single sample in a study of post-analysis software for immune sequencing data. Via MiXCR, TCRdb re-called the PCR reads, giving one row per CDR3 protein. Of 650,000 to 900,000 distinct CDR3 sequences listed, approximately 44% are singletons. Sequencing used blood. The receptor source for this set is a girl aged 5-17 years with multiple sclerosis. Each CDR3 is given with its conserved first and last residue. A D gene is named only where the DNA matches it firmly. Clone sizes are given selectively: once, few, many, or a class where the clone is expanded.

TRBV5-1,TRBD1,TRBJ1-6,once,CASSSGQGNSPLHF,TGCGCCAGCAGCTCGGGACAGGGCAATTCACCCCTCCACTTT
TRBV29-1,TRBD2,TRBJ2-5,few,CSVGSGGRPQETQYF,TGCAGCGTTGGGTCGGGGGGACGGCCCCAAGAGACCCAGTACTTC
TRBV15,TRBD2,TRBJ2-1,-,CATSKGREGINEQFF,TGTGCCACCAGCAAAGGGCGGGAGGGTATTAATGAGCAGTTCTTC
TRBV28,TRBD2,TRBJ2-7,-,CASDGLAGGEQYF,TGTGCCAGCGATGGACTAGCGGGCGGAGAGCAGTACTTC
TRBV7-2,-,TRBJ1-5,-,CASSSPGTGAQPQHF,TGTGCCAGCAGCTCACCGGGGACGGGGGCTCAGCCCCAGCATTTT
TRBV4-1,-,TRBJ2-1,-,CASSREEGPPNNEQFF,TGCGCCAGCAGCCGAGAGGAGGGCCCCCCAAACAATGAGCAGTTCTTC
TRBV20-1,TRBD2,TRBJ2-5,few,CSAGGGLGSETQYF,TGCAGTGCTGGGGGGGGACTAGGTTCAGAGACCCAGTACTTC
TRBV7-2,TRBD1,TRBJ2-7,-,CASSKTGGDWAQYF,TGTGCCAGCAGCAAGACAGGGGGAGATTGGGCGCAGTACTTC
TRBV6-5,-,TRBJ2-5,-,CASSYSGPGAEQETQYF,TGTGCCAGCAGTTACTCGGGTCCGGGGGCGGAACAAGAGACCCAGTACTTC
TRBV19,-,TRBJ1-5,once,CASTAAGQFNQPQHF,TGTGCCAGTACCGCAGCCGGACAGTTTAATCAGCCCCAGCATTTT
TRBV7-2,-,TRBJ2-6,many,CASSSTVLGANVLTF,TGTGCCAGCAGCTCGACAGTCCTCGGGGCCAACGTCCTGACTTTC
TRBV29-1,-,TRBJ2-7,few,CSVETGTYEQYF,TGCAGCGTTGAAACAGGGACCTACGAGCAGTACTTC
TRBV28,TRBD1,TRBJ2-4,few,CASSPQGVRNIQYF,TGTGCCAGCAGTCCCCAGGGGGTCAGAAACATTCAGTACTTC
TRBV4-3,-,TRBJ1-2,-,CASSHGRDGYTF,TGCGCCAGCAGCCACGGCAGGGACGGCTACACCTTC
TRBV7-2,TRBD2,TRBJ2-5,-,CASSPGRAGVRETQYF,TGTGCCAGCAGCCCCGGACGAGCGGGAGTTAGAGAGACCCAGTACTTC
TRBV15,-,TRBJ2-1,-,CATSSLYGRYNEQFF,TGTGCCACCAGCAGTCTTTACGGGAGATACAATGAGCAGTTCTTC
TRBV20-1,TRBD1,TRBJ1-4,-,CSASLRDRGRRGDEKLFF,TGCAGTGCTAGCCTTCGGGACAGGGGACGCCGGGGGGATGAAAAACTGTTTTTT
TRBV20-1,-,TRBJ2-2,many,CSARTTDTGELFF,TGCAGTGCTAGAACCACAGACACCGGGGAGCTGTTTTTT
TRBV12-3/TRBV12-4,TRBD2,TRBJ2-1,-,CASSSPQGLAGRGDEQFF,TGTGCCAGCAGCTCCCCCCAAGGACTAGCGGGACGGGGTGATGAGCAGTTCTTC
TRBV6-5,TRBD1,TRBJ2-5,-,CASSSTDRGTQETQYF,TGTGCCAGCAGTTCCACGGACAGGGGCACGCAAGAGACCCAGTACTTC
TRBV2,-,TRBJ2-5,-,CASSDVTRRAQETQYF,TGTGCCAGCAGCGACGTAACCAGGAGGGCACAAGAGACCCAGTACTTC
TRBV4-1,-,TRBJ2-7,many,CASSQDPGPFYEQYF,TGCGCCAGCAGCCAAGATCCAGGTCCCTTCTACGAGCAGTACTTC
TRBV5-1,-,TRBJ2-7,-,CASSLEGITYEQYF,TGCGCCAGCAGCTTGGAGGGGATTACCTACGAGCAGTACTTC
TRBV5-5,-,TRBJ1-5,once,CASSLVPGISNQPQHF,TGTGCCAGCAGCTTGGTGCCAGGGATTAGCAATCAGCCCCAGCATTTT
TRBV5-1,TRBD1,TRBJ2-6,few,CASSTGQGAANVLTF,TGCGCCAGCAGCACGGGACAGGGGGCGGCCAACGTCCTGACTTTC
TRBV12-3/TRBV12-4,TRBD1,TRBJ2-5,-,CASSLDRGRDETQYF,TGTGCCAGCAGTTTAGACAGGGGGCGGGATGAGACCCAGTACTTC
TRBV5-1,-,TRBJ2-1,few,CASSLAPPGNEQFF,TGCGCCAGCAGCTTGGCGCCTCCCGGCAATGAGCAGTTCTTC
TRBV5-1,TRBD1,TRBJ1-1,few,CASSLQGGAGTEAFF,TGCGCCAGCAGCCTGCAAGGGGGCGCGGGCACTGAAGCTTTCTTT
TRBV21-1,-,TRBJ2-7,once,CASNGPWTVSYEQYF,TGTGCCAGCAACGGCCCCTGGACGGTCTCCTACGAGCAGTACTTC
TRBV10-3,-,TRBJ2-2,-,CAIKGRSTGELFF,TGTGCCATCAAGGGCAGGAGCACCGGGGAGCTGTTTTTT
TRBV24-1,TRBD2,TRBJ2-3,few,CATSGRKRGTPSTDTQYF,TGTGCCACCAGTGGACGAAAGCGGGGCACGCCATCCACAGATACGCAGTATTTT
TRBV9,-,TRBJ1-1,-,CASSAPPSTEAFF,TGTGCCAGCAGCGCCCCCCCTAGCACTGAAGCTTTCTTT
TRBV10-3,TRBD1,TRBJ1-2,few,CAISVGQERHYGYTF,TGTGCCATCAGCGTTGGACAGGAGAGGCACTATGGCTACACCTTC